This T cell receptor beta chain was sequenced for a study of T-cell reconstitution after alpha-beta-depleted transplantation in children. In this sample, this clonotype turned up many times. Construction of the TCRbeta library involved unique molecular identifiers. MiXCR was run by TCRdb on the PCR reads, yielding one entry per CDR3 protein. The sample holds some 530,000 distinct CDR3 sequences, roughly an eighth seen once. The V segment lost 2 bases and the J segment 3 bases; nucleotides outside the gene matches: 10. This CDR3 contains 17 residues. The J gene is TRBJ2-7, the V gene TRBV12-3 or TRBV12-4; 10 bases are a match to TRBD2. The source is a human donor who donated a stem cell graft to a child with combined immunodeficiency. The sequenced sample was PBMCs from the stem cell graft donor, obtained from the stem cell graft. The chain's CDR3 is CASSLIGGSGRNYEQYF. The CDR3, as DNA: TGTGCCAGCAGTTTAATCGGAGGTAGCGGGAGGAACTACGAGCAGTACTTC.